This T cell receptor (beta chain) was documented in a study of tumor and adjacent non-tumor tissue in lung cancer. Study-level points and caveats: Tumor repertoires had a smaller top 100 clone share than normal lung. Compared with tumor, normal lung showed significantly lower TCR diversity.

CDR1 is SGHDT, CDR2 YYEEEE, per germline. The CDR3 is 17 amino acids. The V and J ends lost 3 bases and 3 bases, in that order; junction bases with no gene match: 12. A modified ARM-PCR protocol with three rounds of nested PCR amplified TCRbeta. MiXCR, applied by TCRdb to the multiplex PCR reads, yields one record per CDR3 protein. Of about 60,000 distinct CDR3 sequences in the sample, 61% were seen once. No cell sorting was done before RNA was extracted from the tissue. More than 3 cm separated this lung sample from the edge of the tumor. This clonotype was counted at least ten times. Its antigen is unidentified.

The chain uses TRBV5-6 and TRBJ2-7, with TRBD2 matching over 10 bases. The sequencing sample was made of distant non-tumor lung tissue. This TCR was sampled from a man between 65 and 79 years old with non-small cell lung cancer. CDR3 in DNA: TGTGCCAGCAGCTCTAGACTAGCGGGTACAAAGAGCTACGAGCAGTACTTC. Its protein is CASSSRLAGTKSYEQYF.